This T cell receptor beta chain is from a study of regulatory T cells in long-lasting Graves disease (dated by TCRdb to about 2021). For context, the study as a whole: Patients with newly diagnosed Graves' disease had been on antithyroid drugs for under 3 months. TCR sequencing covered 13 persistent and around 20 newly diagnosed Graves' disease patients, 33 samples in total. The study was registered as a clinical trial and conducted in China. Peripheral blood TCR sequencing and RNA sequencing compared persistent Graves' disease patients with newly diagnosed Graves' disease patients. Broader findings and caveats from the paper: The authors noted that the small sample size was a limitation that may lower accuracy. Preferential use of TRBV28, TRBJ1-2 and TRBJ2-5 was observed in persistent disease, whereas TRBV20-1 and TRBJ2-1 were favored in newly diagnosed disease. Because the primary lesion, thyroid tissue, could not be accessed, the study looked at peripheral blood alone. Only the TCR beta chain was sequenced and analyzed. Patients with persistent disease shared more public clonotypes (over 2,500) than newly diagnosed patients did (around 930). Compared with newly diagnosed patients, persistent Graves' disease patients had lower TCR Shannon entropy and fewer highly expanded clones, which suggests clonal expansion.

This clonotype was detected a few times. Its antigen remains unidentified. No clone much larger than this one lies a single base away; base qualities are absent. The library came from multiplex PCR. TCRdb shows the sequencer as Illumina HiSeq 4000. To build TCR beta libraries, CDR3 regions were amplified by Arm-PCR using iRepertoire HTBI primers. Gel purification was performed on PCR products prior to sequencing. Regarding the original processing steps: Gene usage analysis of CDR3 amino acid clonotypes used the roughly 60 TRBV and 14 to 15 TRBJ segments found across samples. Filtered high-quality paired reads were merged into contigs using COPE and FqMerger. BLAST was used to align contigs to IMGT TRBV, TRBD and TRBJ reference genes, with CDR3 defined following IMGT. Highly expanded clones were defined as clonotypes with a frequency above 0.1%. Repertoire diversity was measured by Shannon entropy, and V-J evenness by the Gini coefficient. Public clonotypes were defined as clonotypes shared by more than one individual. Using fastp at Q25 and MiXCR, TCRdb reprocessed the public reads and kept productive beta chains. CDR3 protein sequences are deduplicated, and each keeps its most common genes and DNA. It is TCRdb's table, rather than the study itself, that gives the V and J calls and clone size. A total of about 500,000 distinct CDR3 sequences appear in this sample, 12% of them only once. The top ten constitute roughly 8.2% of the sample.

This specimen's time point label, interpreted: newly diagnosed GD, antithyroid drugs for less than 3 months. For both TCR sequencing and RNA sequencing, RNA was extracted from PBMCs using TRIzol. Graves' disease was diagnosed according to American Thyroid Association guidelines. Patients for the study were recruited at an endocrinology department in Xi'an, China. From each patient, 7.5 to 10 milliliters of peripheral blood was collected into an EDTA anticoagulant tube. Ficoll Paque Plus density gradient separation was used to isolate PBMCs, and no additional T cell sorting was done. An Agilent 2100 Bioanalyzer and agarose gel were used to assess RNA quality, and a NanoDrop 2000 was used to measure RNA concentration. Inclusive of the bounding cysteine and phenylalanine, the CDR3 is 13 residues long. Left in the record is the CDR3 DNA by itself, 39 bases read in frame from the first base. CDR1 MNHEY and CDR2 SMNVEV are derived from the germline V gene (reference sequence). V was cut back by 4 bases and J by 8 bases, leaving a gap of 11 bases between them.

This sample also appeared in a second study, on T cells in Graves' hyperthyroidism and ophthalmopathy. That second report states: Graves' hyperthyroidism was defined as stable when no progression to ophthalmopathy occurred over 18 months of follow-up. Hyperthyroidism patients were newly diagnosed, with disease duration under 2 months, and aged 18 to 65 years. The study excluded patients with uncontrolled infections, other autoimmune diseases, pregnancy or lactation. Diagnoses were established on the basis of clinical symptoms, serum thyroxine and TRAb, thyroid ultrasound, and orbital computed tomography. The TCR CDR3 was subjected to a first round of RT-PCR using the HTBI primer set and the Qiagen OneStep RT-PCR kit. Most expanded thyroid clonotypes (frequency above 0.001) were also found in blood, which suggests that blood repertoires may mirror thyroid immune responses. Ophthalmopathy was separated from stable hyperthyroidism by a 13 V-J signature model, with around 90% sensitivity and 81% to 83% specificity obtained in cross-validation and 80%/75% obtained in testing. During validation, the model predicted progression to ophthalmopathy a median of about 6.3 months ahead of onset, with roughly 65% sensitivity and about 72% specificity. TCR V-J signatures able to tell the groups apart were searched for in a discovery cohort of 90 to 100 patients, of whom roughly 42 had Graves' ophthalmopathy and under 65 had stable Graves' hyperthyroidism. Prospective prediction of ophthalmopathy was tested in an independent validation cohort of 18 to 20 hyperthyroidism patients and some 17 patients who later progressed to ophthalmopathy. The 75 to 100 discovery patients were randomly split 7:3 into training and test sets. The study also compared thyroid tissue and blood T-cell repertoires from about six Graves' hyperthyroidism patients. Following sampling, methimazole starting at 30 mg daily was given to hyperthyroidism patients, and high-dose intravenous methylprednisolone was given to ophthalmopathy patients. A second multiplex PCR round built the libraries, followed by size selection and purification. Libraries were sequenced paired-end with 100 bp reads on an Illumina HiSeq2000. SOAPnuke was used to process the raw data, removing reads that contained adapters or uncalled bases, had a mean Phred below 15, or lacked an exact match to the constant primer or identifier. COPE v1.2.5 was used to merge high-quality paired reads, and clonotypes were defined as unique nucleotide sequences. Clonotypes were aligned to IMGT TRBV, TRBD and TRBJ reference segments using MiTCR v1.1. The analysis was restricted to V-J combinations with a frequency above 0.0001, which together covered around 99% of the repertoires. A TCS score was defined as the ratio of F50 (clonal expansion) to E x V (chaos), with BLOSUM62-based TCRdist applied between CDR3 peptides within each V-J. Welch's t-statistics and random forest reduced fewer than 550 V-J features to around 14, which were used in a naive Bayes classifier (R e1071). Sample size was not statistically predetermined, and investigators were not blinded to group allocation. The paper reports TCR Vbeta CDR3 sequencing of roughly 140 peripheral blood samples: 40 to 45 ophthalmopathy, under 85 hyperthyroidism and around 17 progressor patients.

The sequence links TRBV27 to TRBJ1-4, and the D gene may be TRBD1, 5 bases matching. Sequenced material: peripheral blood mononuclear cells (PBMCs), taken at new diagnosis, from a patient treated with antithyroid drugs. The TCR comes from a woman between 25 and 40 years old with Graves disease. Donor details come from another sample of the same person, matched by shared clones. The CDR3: CASSWAQGEKLFF. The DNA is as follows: TGTGCCAGCAGTTGGGCCCAGGGCGAAAAACTGTTTTTT.